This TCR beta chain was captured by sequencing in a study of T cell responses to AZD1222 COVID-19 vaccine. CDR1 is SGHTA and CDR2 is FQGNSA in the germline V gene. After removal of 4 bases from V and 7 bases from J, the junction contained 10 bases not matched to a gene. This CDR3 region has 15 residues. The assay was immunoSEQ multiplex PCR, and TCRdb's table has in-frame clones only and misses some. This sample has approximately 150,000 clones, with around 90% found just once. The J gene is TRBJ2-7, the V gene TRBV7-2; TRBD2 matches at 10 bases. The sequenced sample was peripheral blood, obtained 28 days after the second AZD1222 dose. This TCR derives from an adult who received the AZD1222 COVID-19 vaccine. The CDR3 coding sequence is TGTGCCAGCAGCTCGCAACCTAGCGGGAGTTGGGAGCAGTACTTC. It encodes CASSSQPSGSWEQYF.